These 22 T cell receptor beta chains were all obtained from the same sample, sequenced in a study of prognosis after radiotherapy for stage I lung cancer (dated by TCRdb to about 2021). These reads were obtained on an Illumina HiSeq 3000. Two rounds of multiplex PCR were used to amplify the TCR beta CDR3 region from genomic DNA. The first PCR round used primers specific to each TRBV and TRBJ gene, with sequences filed in Chinese patent CN105087789A. TCRdb took the public reads, trimmed them with fastp at Q25, ran MiXCR for clone calling and kept in-frame beta chains. Rows are unified per CDR3 protein, each entry keeping the most common DNA and genes. The sample contains 14,000 or so distinct CDR3 sequences, 50% of them found a single time. The ten largest clones represent about 38% of the sample. Sample: PBMCs, taken before or after stereotactic body radiation therapy (not recorded which). The source of these receptors is a donor of 50 years or more with non-small cell lung cancer.

This clonotype has just a few counts. The rearrangement uses TRBV7-3 and TRBJ1-1; a possible D gene is TRBD1 (5 bases). Deletions cut 1 base from V and 5 bases from J, with 14 bases between. From germline, CDR1 is SGHTA and CDR2 FQGTGA. This CDR3 is 15 amino acids long. The CDR3 DNA is TGTGCCAGCAGCTTAATCGGGGCCCAGGGTACTGAAGCTTTCTTT. Its translation: CASSLIGAQGTEAFF. The complete variable domain, with remaining parts taken from reference TRBV7-3 and TRBJ1-1, reads GAGVSQTPSNKVTEKGKYVELRCDPISGHTALYWYRQSLGQGPEFLIYFQGTGAADDSGLPNDRFFAVRPEGSVSTLKIQRTERGDSAVYLCASSLIGAQGTEAFFGQGTRLTVV.

V gene TRBV19 combines with J gene TRBJ2-7; 15 bases match TRBD2. With V trimmed by 8 bases and J by 7 bases, 9 bases remained unmatched. This CDR3 comprises 15 residues. Germline CDR1 and CDR2: LNHDA and SQIVND (reference sequence). CDR3 in amino acids: CASRQGTSGRYEQYF. The CDR3 nucleotides are TGTGCCAGTCGCCAAGGGACTAGCGGGAGGTATGAGCAGTACTTC.

The chain joins TRBV7-9 to TRBJ2-7; TRBD1 might be the D (8 bases). CDR3 length: 15 residues. Trimming removed 5 bases at V and 6 bases at J, with 20 bases between. The germline V gene has CDR1 SEHNR and CDR2 FQNEAQ (reference sequence). The CDR3 protein is CASSDYRGGVAEQYF. The CDR3 nucleotides are TGTGCCAGCAGCGATTACAGGGGGGGTGTGGCCGAGCAGTACTTC.

In this sample, this clonotype turned up many times. The gene calls are TRBV11-2 and TRBJ2-7; TRBD2 matches 10 bases. The J call may be wrong; the DNA end is better matched by TRBJ2-5. The germline gives CDR1 SGHAT, CDR2 FQNNGV. The CDR3 sequence is 16 residues long. CDR3 coding DNA: TGTGCCAGCAGCGGATGGTCTAGCGGGAGAGGAGAGACCCAGTACTTC. Translating it yields CASSGWSSGRGETQYF.

The chain combines TRBV5-1 with TRBJ2-7; 11 nucleotides line up with TRBD2. Germline lookup yields CDR1 SGHRS and CDR2 YFSETQ. The CDR3 has 16 amino acids. J lost 2 bases, V lost 4 bases, and 8 bases had no gene match. The CDR3 loop reads CASSHSTSGAAYEQYF. The CDR3 DNA follows: TGCGCCAGCAGCCATTCGACTAGCGGGGCAGCCTACGAGCAGTACTTC.

This clonotype was detected ten times or more. CDR3 coding DNA: TGTGCCAGCAGCCGTGGGACAGTCCTCTCCTACGAGCAGTACTTC. It yields the protein CASSRGTVLSYEQYF. This chain uses TRBV3-1 with TRBJ2-7, with 7 bases aligning to TRBD1. With V trimmed by 4 bases and J by 0 bases, 6 bases remained unmatched. CDR3 length equals 15 residues. CDR1 and CDR2 from the germline V gene are LGHDT and YNNKEL (reference sequence).

This clonotype was counted at least ten times. V usage is TRBV2 and J usage is TRBJ2-1; 7 bases align to TRBD1. V was pared by 7 bases and J by 0 bases, with 9 bases of the junction left unmatched. CDR1 and CDR2 (germline): SNHLY, FYNNEI. This CDR3 region has 16 residues. CDR3 DNA sequence: TGTGCCAGCAACCAGGGACAGTTGAGCTCCTACAATGAGCAGTTCTTC. It yields the protein CASNQGQLSSYNEQFF. Supplemented by reference TRBV2 and TRBJ2-1, the full variable domain reads EPEVTQTPSHQVTQMGQEVILRCVPISNHLYFYWYRQILGQKVEFLVSFYNNEISEKSEIFDDQFSVERPDGSNFTLKIRSTKLEDSAMYFCASNQGQLSSYNEQFFGPGTRLTVL.

This clonotype was seen many times. The rearrangement uses TRBV11-2 and TRBJ1-2, with TRBD1 matching over 7 bases. The CDR3 sequence is 16 residues long. In germline, CDR1 is SGHAT, CDR2 FQNNGV. With 5 bases clipped from V and 5 bases from J, the junction kept 14 bases outside the gene matches. CDR3 protein: CASSVNSGTARYGYTF. The CDR3 bases are TGTGCCAGCAGCGTCAATTCCGGGACAGCTAGATATGGCTACACCTTC.

By frequency in the sample, this clonotype is medium-sized (0.01 to 0.1%). A read error may explain this, as a much larger clone is one base away. The chain uses TRBV28 and TRBJ2-7, with a weak D call TRBD2 (5 bases). The CDR3 extends over 13 amino acids. Trimming removed 7 bases from V and 4 bases from J, with 14 bases in between. CDR1 is MDHEN and CDR2 is SYDVKM in the germline V gene. The CDR3 region is CASMVGIVYEQYF. As DNA, the CDR3 is TGTGCCAGCATGGTCGGGATTGTGTACGAGCAGTACTTC.

This clonotype was picked up many times. J is TRBJ2-1 and V is TRBV2, with D hard to call. Per germline, CDR1 SNHLY and CDR2 FYNNEI. CDR3 length equals 11 residues. Trimming took off 5 bases at V and 8 bases at J, with 7 bases between the two ends. CDR3 sequence (DNA): TGTGCCAGCAGTTACTCTGATGAGCAGTTCTTC. It specifies CASSYSDEQFF.

A remark on this clonotype: A read error is likely here: a far larger clone is one base away. The rearrangement joins TRBV6-1 to TRBJ2-2; D not resolved. The V end lost 9 bases, the J end lost 2 bases, and 16 bases lay between the germline ends. Per the germline V gene, CDR1 is MNHNS and CDR2 is SASEGT. CDR3 length: 15 amino acids. Here the CDR3 reads CASRKDISNTGELFF. DNA of the CDR3: TGTGCCAGTAGAAAAGACATCTCCAACACCGGGGAGCTGTTTTTT.

The chain links TRBV11-1 to TRBJ2-6, with D hard to call. This CDR3 spans 15 amino acids. Germline CDR1 is SGHAT and CDR2 is FQDESV (reference sequence). The V end was cut by 4 bases, the J end by 0 bases, with 7 bases between. CDR3 in amino acids: CASSSPHSGANVLTF. CDR3 sequence (DNA): TGTGCCAGCAGCTCCCCACACTCTGGGGCCAACGTCCTGACTTTC.

In regard to this clonotype: One end of the junction does not line up with germline, which may come from a read error. The chain couples TRBV7-9 to TRBJ2-6; D possibly uses TRBD1 or TRBD2 (5 bases each). This CDR3 comprises 19 residues. The V gene's germline CDR1 is SEHNR and CDR2 FQNEAQ (reference sequence). This CDR3 reads CARSLVWGSPLSGANVLNF. CDR3 nucleotide sequence: TGTGCCAGAAGCTTAGTATGGGGGTCCCCCTTATCTGGGGCCAACGTCCTGAATTTC.

This clonotype was detected ten times or more. A read error is possible here, since a much larger clone lies one base away. The CDR3 DNA is TGTGCCAGCCTCCCCCAGGAGGGGAACACCGGGGAGCTGTTTTTT. Its protein product is CASLPQEGNTGELFF. This rearrangement joins TRBV19 to TRBJ2-2; TRBD2 is a possible D gene (6 bases). V was cut by 9 bases and J by 1 base, with 15 bases left in between. Germline CDR1 is LNHDA and CDR2 is SQIVND (reference sequence). The CDR3 sequence is 15 residues long.

The table lists this clonotype with a few counts. The rearrangement links TRBV11-2 to TRBJ2-7; 8 bases align to TRBD1. CDR3 length equals 15 residues. After removal of 0 bases from V and 3 bases from J, the junction contained 4 bases not matched to a gene. CDR1 is SGHAT, CDR2 FQNNGV, per germline. DNA for the CDR3: TGTGCCAGCAGCTTAGATTCAGGGGGCATCTACGAGCAGTACTTC. Translated: CASSLDSGGIYEQYF.

This chain joins TRBV6-1 and TRBJ1-3; D ambiguous. Trimming stripped 1 base from V and 0 bases from J, with 7 bases between. The V gene's germline CDR1 is MNHNS and CDR2 SASEGT. CDR3 length: 15 residues. The CDR3 nucleotides are TGTGCCAGCAGTGAAGAGGTGACCTCTGGAAACACCATATATTTT. Protein sequence: CASSEEVTSGNTIYF.

This clonotype was recorded many times. The J gene is TRBJ2-5, the V gene TRBV27; maybe TRBD2 (5 bases). Germline CDR1 reads MNHEY; CDR2 reads SMNVEV (reference sequence). This CDR3 comprises 16 residues. V lost 2 bases, J lost 1 base, and 14 bases lay in between. This CDR3 reads CASSLGPRLPQETQYF. CDR3 nucleotide sequence: TGTGCCAGCAGTTTAGGGCCCCGACTACCCCAAGAGACCCAGTACTTC.

J is TRBJ1-2 and V is TRBV19; D unresolved. Germline lookup yields CDR1 LNHDA and CDR2 SQIVND (reference sequence). This CDR3 spans 13 amino acids. Trimming took 3 bases from V and 2 from J, leaving 7 bases between them. The CDR3 DNA follows: TGTGCCAGTAGTATTGAAGAAAACTATGGCTACACCTTC. Translated: CASSIEENYGYTF.

As for this clonotype: This may arise from a read error, as a much more abundant clone is one base away. In DNA, the CDR3 is TGCAGTGCTAGAATGGGGCGGGACACTGAAGCTTTCTTT. Amino acids: CSARMGRDTEAFF. The J gene is TRBJ1-1, the V gene TRBV20-1, with TRBD1 as a possible D gene (5 bases). From germline, CDR1 is DFQATT and CDR2 SNEGSKA (reference sequence). With 2 bases removed from V and 3 bases from J, the gap between germline ends came to 10 bases. CDR3 length: 13 residues.

By sample fraction, this clonotype is medium-sized. This chain links TRBV2 with TRBJ2-2; 7 nucleotides match TRBD2. V was pared by 5 bases and J by 5 bases, with 5 bases of the junction left unmatched. The CDR3 is 14 amino acids. Germline-derived CDR1 and CDR2 are SNHLY and FYNNEI. The CDR3 bases are TGTGCCAGCAGTCACGGGAGGAGGACCGGGGAGCTGTTTTTT. Protein sequence: CASSHGRRTGELFF.

This sequence joins TRBV6-4 and TRBJ2-6, with D possibly being TRBD2 (7 bases). The germline V gene has CDR1 MRHNA and CDR2 SNTAGT. The V end was cut by 6 bases, the J end by 4 bases, with 19 bases between. This CDR3 is built from 17 residues. The CDR3 DNA sequence: TGTGCCAGCAGCCCGGAAGGGGGGGGGCCCGGGGCCAACGTCCTGACTTTC. It is translated as CASSPEGGGPGANVLTF.

This chain joins TRBV6-1 and TRBJ1-2; D remains ambiguous. The V end lost 4 bases, the J end lost 10 bases, and 19 bases lay between the germline ends. The length of the CDR3 is 14 residues. From germline, CDR1 is MNHNS and CDR2 SASEGT. CDR3 loop: CASSVISGPGFYTF. The DNA of the CDR3 is TGTGCCAGCAGTGTGATCAGTGGGCCAGGTTTCTACACCTTC.